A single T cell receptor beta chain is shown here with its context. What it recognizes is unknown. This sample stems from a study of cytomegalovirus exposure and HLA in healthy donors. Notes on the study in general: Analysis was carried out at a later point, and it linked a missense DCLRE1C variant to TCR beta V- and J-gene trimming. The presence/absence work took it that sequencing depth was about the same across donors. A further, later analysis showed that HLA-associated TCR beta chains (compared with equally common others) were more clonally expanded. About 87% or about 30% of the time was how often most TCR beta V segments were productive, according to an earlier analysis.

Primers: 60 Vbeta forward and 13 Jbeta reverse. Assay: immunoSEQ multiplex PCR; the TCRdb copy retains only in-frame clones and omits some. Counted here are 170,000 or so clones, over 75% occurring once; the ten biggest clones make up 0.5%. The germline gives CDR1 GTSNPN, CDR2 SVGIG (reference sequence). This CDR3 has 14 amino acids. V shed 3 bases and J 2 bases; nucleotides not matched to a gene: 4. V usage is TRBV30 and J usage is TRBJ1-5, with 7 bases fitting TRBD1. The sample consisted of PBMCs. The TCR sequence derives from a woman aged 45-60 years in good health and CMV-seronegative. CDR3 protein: CAWSAGGGNQPQHF. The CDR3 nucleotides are TGTGCCTGGAGCGCAGGGGGTGGCAATCAGCCCCAGCATTTT.